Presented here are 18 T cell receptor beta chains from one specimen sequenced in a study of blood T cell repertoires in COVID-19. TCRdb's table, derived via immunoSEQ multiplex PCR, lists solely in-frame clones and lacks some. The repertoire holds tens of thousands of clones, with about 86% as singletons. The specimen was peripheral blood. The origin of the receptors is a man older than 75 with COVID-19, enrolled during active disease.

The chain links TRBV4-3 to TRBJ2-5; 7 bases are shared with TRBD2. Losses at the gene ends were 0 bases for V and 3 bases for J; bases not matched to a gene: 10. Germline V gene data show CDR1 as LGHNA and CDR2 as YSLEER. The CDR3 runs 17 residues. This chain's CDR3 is CASSQDVIAGFKETQYF. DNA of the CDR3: TGCGCCAGCAGCCAAGATGTCATAGCGGGCTTCAAAGAGACCCAGTACTTC.

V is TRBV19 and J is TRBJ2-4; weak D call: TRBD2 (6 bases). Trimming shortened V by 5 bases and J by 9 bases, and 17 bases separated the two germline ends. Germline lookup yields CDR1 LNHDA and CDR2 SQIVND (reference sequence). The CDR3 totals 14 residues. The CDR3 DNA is TGTGCCAGTAGTTTCGGCGGGGCGGGGAGCATTCAGTACTTC. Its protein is CASSFGGAGSIQYF. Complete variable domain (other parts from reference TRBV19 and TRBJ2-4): DGGITQSPKYLFRKEGQNVTLSCEQNLNHDAMYWYRQDPGQGLRLIYYSQIVNDFQKGDIAEGYSVSREKKESFPLTVTSAQKNPTAFYLCASSFGGAGSIQYFGAGTRLSVL.

The CDR3 is CASSEGRSSGNTIYF. CDR3 nucleotide sequence: TGTGCCAGCAGTGAGGGCAGAAGCTCTGGAAACACCATATATTTT. The gene calls are TRBV6-1 and TRBJ1-3; the D is unclear. The CDR3 is 15 amino acids. V shed 3 bases and J shed 0 bases, with 9 bases lying between them. Germline assignment: CDR1 MNHNS and CDR2 SASEGT.

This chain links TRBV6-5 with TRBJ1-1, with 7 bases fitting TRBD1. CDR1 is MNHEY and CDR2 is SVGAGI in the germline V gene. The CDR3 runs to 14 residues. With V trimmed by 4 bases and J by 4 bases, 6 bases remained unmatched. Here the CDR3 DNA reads TGTGCCAGCAGTTCTACAGGGGCTGGCACTGAAGCTTTCTTT. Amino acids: CASSSTGAGTEAFF.

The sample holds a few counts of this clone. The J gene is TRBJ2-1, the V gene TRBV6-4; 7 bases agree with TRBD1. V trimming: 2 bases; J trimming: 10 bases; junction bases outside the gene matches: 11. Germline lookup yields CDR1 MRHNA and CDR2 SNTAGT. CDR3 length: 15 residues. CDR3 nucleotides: TGTGCCAGCAGTGACCCCGAGACAGGGTCGAAAGAGCAGTTCTTC. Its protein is CASSDPETGSKEQFF.

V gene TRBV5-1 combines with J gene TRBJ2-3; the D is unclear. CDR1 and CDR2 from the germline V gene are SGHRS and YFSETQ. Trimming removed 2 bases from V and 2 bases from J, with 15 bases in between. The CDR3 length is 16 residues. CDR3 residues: CASSFQRPTVTDTQYF. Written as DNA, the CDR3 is TGCGCCAGCAGCTTTCAGCGACCAACCGTCACAGATACGCAGTATTTT.

The DNA for the CDR3 is TGTGCCACCAGCCCTAACAGAGACAATGAGCAGTTCTTC. Encoded protein: CATSPNRDNEQFF. This chain links TRBV15 with TRBJ2-1, with D unclear. The CDR3 totals 13 residues. CDR1 is LNHNV and CDR2 is YYDKDF in the germline V gene (reference sequence). The ends were cut back, 5 bases at V and 5 bases at J, with 10 bases in the middle.

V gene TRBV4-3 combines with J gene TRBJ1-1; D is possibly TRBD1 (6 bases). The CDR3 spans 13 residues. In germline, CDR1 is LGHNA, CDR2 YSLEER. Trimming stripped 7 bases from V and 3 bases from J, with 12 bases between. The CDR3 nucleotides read TGCGCCAGCAAACAGGGCGCGTACACTGAAGCTTTCTTT. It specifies CASKQGAYTEAFF.

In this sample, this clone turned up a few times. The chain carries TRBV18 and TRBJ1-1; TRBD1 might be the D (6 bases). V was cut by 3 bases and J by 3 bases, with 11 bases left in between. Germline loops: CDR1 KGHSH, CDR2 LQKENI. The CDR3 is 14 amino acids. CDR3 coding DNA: TGTGCCAGCTCACCCTCGGGGGGCTACACTGAAGCTTTCTTT. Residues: CASSPSGGYTEAFF.

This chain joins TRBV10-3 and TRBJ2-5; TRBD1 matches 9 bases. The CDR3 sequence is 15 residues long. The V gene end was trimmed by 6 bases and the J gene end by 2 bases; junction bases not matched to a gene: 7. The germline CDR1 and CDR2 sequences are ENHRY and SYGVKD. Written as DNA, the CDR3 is TGTGCCATCAGCTGGCGACAGGGGGAACAAGAGACCCAGTACTTC. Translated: CAISWRQGEQETQYF.

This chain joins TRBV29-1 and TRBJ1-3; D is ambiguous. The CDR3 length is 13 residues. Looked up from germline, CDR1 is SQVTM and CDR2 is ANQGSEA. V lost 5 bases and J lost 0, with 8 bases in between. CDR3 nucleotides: TGCAGCGTTAAGCCTACCTCTGGAAACACCATATATTTT. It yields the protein CSVKPTSGNTIYF.

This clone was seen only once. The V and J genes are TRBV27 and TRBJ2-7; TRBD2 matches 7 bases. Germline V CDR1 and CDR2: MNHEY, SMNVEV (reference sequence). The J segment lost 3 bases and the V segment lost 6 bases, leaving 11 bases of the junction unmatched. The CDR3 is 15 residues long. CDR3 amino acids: CASSTYPGLNYEQYF. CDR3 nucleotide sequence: TGTGCCAGCAGCACGTACCCGGGACTAAACTACGAGCAGTACTTC.

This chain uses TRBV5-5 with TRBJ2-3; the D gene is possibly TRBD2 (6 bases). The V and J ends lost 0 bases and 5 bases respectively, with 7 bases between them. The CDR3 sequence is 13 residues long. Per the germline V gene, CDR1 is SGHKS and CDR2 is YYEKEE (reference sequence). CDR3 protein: CASSLAGGDTQYF. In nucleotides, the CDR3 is TGTGCCAGCAGCTTGGCCGGGGGAGATACGCAGTATTTT.

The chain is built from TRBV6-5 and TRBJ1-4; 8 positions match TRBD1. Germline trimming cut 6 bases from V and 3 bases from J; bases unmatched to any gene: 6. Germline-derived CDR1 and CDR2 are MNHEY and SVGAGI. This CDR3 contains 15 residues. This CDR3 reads CASSPRGLANEKLFF. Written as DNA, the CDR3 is TGTGCCAGCAGCCCCAGGGGGCTGGCTAATGAAAAACTGTTTTTT.

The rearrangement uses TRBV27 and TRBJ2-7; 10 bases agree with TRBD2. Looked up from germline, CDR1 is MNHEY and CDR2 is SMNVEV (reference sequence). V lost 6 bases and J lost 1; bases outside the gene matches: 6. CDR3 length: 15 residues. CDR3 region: CASRDRLAGSYEQYF. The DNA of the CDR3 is TGTGCCAGCAGGGATCGACTAGCGGGTTCCTACGAGCAGTACTTC.

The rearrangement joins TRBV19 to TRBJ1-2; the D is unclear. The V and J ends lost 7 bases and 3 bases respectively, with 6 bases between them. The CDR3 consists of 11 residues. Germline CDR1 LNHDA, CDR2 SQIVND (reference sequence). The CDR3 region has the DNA TGTGCCAGTATGAGAGACTATGGCTACACCTTC. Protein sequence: CASMRDYGYTF. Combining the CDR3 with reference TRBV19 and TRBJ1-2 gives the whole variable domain DGGITQSPKYLFRKEGQNVTLSCEQNLNHDAMYWYRQDPGQGLRLIYYSQIVNDFQKGDIAEGYSVSREKKESFPLTVTSAQKNPTAFYLCASMRDYGYTFGSGTRLTVV.

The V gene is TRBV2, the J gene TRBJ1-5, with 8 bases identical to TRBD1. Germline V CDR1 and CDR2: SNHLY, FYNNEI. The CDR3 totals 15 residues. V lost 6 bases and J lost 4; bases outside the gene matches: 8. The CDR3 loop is CASRRGQAQNQPQHF. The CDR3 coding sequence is TGTGCCAGCAGGAGGGGACAGGCGCAAAATCAGCCCCAGCATTTT. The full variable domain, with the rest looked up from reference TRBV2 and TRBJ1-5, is EPEVTQTPSHQVTQMGQEVILRCVPISNHLYFYWYRQILGQKVEFLVSFYNNEISEKSEIFDDQFSVERPDGSNFTLKIRSTKLEDSAMYFCASRRGQAQNQPQHFGDGTRLSIL.

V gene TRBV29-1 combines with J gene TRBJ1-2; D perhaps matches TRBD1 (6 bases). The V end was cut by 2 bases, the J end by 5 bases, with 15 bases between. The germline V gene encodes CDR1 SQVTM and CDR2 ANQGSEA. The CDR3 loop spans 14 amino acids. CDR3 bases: TGCAGCGTTGAATTTCTGGGGGCAGGGTATGGCTACACCTTC. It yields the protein CSVEFLGAGYGYTF.